Listed here are 27 T cell receptor beta chains from one sample, sequenced in a study of T-cell memory formation after mild COVID-19. Each CDR3 protein is one row after TCRdb ran MiXCR on the 5' RACE reads. The table includes fewer than 250,000 distinct CDR3 sequences, about 10% detected once. The source material was PBMCs or a T cell subset sorted from them (not recorded which). These receptors all come from a man in his late teens or twenties who had mild COVID-19 (a few samples of this study predate the infection). Cell type and time point are not known.

The table lists this clonotype with a few counts. The rearrangement uses TRBV19 and TRBJ2-1; possibly TRBD1 for D (6 bases). This CDR3 contains 10 residues. The V gene lost 9 bases and the J gene lost 8 bases, with 8 bases spanning the gap. The germline CDR1 and CDR2 sequences are LNHDA and SQIVND (reference sequence). CDR3 nucleotide sequence: TGTGCCAGCAGGGGTGATGAGCAGTTCTTC. It yields the protein CASRGDEQFF. Filled out from reference TRBV19 and TRBJ2-1, the complete variable domain reads DGGITQSPKYLFRKEGQNVTLSCEQNLNHDAMYWYRQDPGQGLRLIYYSQIVNDFQKGDIAEGYSVSREKKESFPLTVTSAQKNPTAFYLCASRGDEQFFGPGTRLTVL.

This clonotype was found a few times. J is TRBJ1-4 and V is TRBV29-1; no firm D call. This CDR3 region has 11 residues. Trimming removed 7 bases from V and 4 bases from J, with 7 bases in between. In germline, CDR1 is SQVTM, CDR2 ANQGSEA. The CDR3: CSALVNEKLFF. The DNA for the CDR3 is TGCAGCGCGCTTGTTAATGAAAAACTGTTTTTT.

This chain links TRBV6-5 with TRBJ1-2; 7 nucleotides align to TRBD1. Looked up from germline, CDR1 is MNHEY and CDR2 is SVGAGI. CDR3 length: 14 residues. After removal of 7 bases from V and 6 bases from J, the junction contained 11 bases not matched to a gene. CDR3 DNA sequence: TGTGCCAGCACCGACCGACAGGGACTAGATGGCTACACCTTC. Translated, it gives CASTDRQGLDGYTF.

This clonotype was observed at least ten times. The chain carries TRBV20-1 and TRBJ1-5, with a tentative D call TRBD1 (6 bases). V was cut by 6 bases and J by 7 bases, with 16 bases left in between. This CDR3 region has 13 residues. Germline V lookup: CDR1 DFQATT, CDR2 SNEGSKA (reference sequence). CDR3 sequence (DNA): TGCAGTGCCAATACAGGGAGTGGGCAGCCCCAGCATTTT. Protein: CSANTGSGQPQHF.

The table lists this clonotype with many counts. V gene TRBV6-5 combines with J gene TRBJ1-5; the match to TRBD1 covers 9 bases. Germline-derived CDR1 and CDR2 are MNHEY and SVGAGI. CDR3 length equals 13 residues. Trimming at V came to 5 bases and at J to 15 bases, leaving 11 bases not matched to a gene. The CDR3 reads CASSRTGDSRSHF. The CDR3 nucleotides are TGTGCCAGCAGTCGGACAGGGGATTCGCGTTCGCATTTT.

The chain employs TRBV12-3 or TRBV12-4 and TRBJ1-2; D is perhaps TRBD1 (5 bases). The CDR3 loop spans 14 amino acids. Between the trimmed V and J ends, which lost 10 bases and 4 bases, there was a span of 19 bases. CDR3 loop: CATTARGQSYGYTF. The CDR3, as DNA: TGTGCCACCACAGCGCGGGGCCAGAGCTATGGCTACACCTTC.

In regard to this clonotype: An end of the junction differs from the germline gene, which may be a read error. The chain couples TRBV7-2 to TRBJ1-1, with D unclear. The CDR3 has 13 residues. Germline-derived CDR1 and CDR2 are SGHTA and FQGNSA. The CDR3 DNA sequence: TGTGCCATCAGCTTATTCTCCTCCACTGAAGCTTTCTTT. Translated, it gives CAISLFSSTEAFF.

The chain uses TRBV12-3 or TRBV12-4 and TRBJ1-1; 9 bases agree with TRBD1. Trimming at V came to 6 bases and at J to 2 bases, leaving 7 bases not matched to a gene. This CDR3 contains 15 residues. CDR3: CASRPDRGTNTEAFF. The CDR3 region has the DNA TGTGCCAGCAGACCCGACAGGGGGACTAACACTGAAGCTTTCTTT.

This clonotype was counted many times. The chain employs TRBV5-1 and TRBJ2-7; D may correspond to TRBD1 or TRBD2 (6 bases each). Trimming removed 2 bases at V and 3 bases at J, with 15 bases between. Germline V gene data show CDR1 as SGHRS and CDR2 as YFSETQ. This CDR3 is 15 amino acids long. CDR3 sequence: CASSLWGDIIYEQYF. DNA for the CDR3: TGCGCCAGCAGCTTATGGGGGGACATCATCTACGAGCAGTACTTC.

The sample holds a few counts of this clonotype. The V gene is TRBV10-3, the J gene TRBJ2-1, with 14 nucleotides matching TRBD2. V gave up 10 bases and J gave up 10 bases; unmatched junction bases: 9. The CDR3 is 14 amino acids. CDR1 is ENHRY, CDR2 SYGVKD, per germline. CDR3 amino acids: CATRLAGGPGEQFF. In nucleotides, the CDR3 is TGTGCCACCCGACTAGCGGGGGGGCCAGGGGAGCAGTTCTTC.

This clonotype was observed a handful of times. The J gene is TRBJ2-6, the V gene TRBV5-1; no clear D gene. V was cut by 3 bases and J by 4 bases, with 11 bases left in between. Germline V lookup: CDR1 SGHRS, CDR2 YFSETQ. This CDR3 comprises 15 residues. CDR3 sequence: CASSWGPTGANVLTF. The CDR3, as DNA: TGCGCCAGCAGCTGGGGTCCCACGGGGGCCAACGTCCTGACTTTC.

This clonotype was counted between two and nine times. This chain joins TRBV12-3 or TRBV12-4 and TRBJ1-2, with a weak D call TRBD1 (6 bases). V was cut by 7 bases and J by 2 bases, with 11 bases left in between. There are 13 residues in the CDR3. The CDR3: CASIRGDNYGYTF. DNA of the CDR3: TGTGCCAGCATCAGGGGTGACAACTATGGCTACACCTTC.

This clonotype was detected ten times or more. The rearrangement uses TRBV7-2 and TRBJ2-1; TRBD2 agrees at 8 bases. CDR1 and CDR2 (germline): SGHTA, FQGNSA. The ends lost 3 bases at V and 2 bases at J; junction bases unmatched: 3. The CDR3 extends over 15 amino acids. The chain's CDR3 is CASSFDGGAYNEQFF. As DNA, the CDR3 is TGTGCCAGCAGCTTCGACGGGGGGGCCTACAATGAGCAGTTCTTC.

The gene calls are TRBV4-2 and TRBJ1-1; D gene unclear. The CDR3 loop spans 14 amino acids. Trimming left V 4 bases short and J 3 bases short, with 12 bases between. Germline V gene lookup returns CDR1 LGHNA and CDR2 YNFKEQ. The CDR3 sequence is CASSLIDRDTEAFF. The CDR3 DNA reads TGTGCCAGCAGCCTTATCGATAGGGACACTGAAGCTTTCTTT.

A few counts support this clonotype. V is TRBV5-6 and J is TRBJ1-1, with 8 bases lining up with TRBD1. V dropped 3 bases and J dropped 5; count of bases not matched to a gene: 3. Germline CDR1 reads SGHDT; CDR2 reads YYEEEE. This CDR3 comprises 13 residues. The CDR3 is CASSYDRGTEAFF. The CDR3, as DNA: TGTGCCAGCAGCTACGACAGGGGTACTGAAGCTTTCTTT.

V and J are TRBV7-9 and TRBJ1-2; maybe TRBD1 (5 bases). Trimming took 5 bases from V and 8 from J, leaving 15 bases between them. In germline, CDR1 is SEHNR, CDR2 FQNEAQ (reference sequence). The CDR3 is 13 residues long. The DNA of the CDR3 is TGTGCCAGCAGCCCAACGGCAGGGCCCGGCTACACCTTC. This gives the protein CASSPTAGPGYTF.

V is TRBV6-6 and J is TRBJ2-1; TRBD2 matches at 7 bases. With 8 bases clipped from V and 7 bases from J, the junction kept 17 bases outside the gene matches. This CDR3 region has 16 residues. Germline CDR1 reads MNHNY; CDR2 reads SVGAGI (reference sequence). This chain's CDR3 is CASVHMGGVIRNEQFF. The CDR3 DNA sequence: TGTGCCAGCGTCCACATGGGGGGGGTTATAAGGAATGAGCAGTTCTTC.

The chain employs TRBV20-1 and TRBJ2-5; D might be TRBD2 (6 bases). The CDR3 totals 13 residues. CDR1 and CDR2 (germline): DFQATT, SNEGSKA (reference sequence). Trimming removed 6 bases from V and 2 bases from J, with 13 bases in between. DNA of the CDR3: TGCAGTGCCGCGGGAAGCGGACAAGAGACCCAGTACTTC. This encodes CSAAGSGQETQYF.

This clonotype was picked up a small number of times. V gene TRBV5-6 combines with J gene TRBJ2-3; D is unclear. Trimming removed 1 base at V and 7 bases at J, with 7 bases between. The germline V gene has CDR1 SGHDT and CDR2 YYEEEE. The CDR3 spans 12 residues. The CDR3 sequence: CASSLRRHTQYF. The CDR3 DNA follows: TGTGCCAGCAGCTTGAGGCGACATACGCAGTATTTT.

There are a few counts of this clonotype. V and J are TRBV5-5 and TRBJ2-7; no clear D. CDR1 SGHKS and CDR2 YYEKEE come from the germline V gene (reference sequence). The CDR3 has 14 residues. Trimming cost V 3 bases and J 4 bases, with 14 bases left between them. This chain's CDR3 is CASSYDLPSYEQYV. The CDR3 DNA follows: TGTGCCAGCAGCTACGACCTTCCCTCGTACGAGCAGTACGTC.

A few counts support this clonotype. The rearrangement joins TRBV3-1 to TRBJ2-2, with D possibly called TRBD1 or TRBD2 (5 bases each). Germline loops: CDR1 LGHDT, CDR2 YNNKEL (reference sequence). V was pared by 10 bases and J by 4 bases, with 19 bases between. This CDR3 contains 15 residues. CDR3 amino acids: CATGTAGTPTGELFF. The DNA for the CDR3 is TGTGCCACCGGGACGGCCGGGACCCCCACCGGGGAGCTGTTTTTT.

The table lists this clonotype with a few counts. The chain couples TRBV7-9 to TRBJ1-3; the D is unclear. CDR3 length: 17 amino acids. The germline V gene encodes CDR1 SEHNR and CDR2 FQNEAQ (reference sequence). Trimming left V 0 bases short and J 2 bases short, with 14 bases between. The CDR3: CASSLAAGGKTGNTIYF. The CDR3 coding sequence is TGTGCCAGCAGCTTAGCAGCTGGCGGGAAGACTGGAAACACCATATATTTT.

This clonotype has a handful of counts. V gene TRBV4-3 combines with J gene TRBJ1-6, with a tentative D call TRBD1 (5 bases). CDR3 size: 17 residues. Germline V lookup: CDR1 LGHNA, CDR2 YSLEER. Trimming left V 0 bases short and J 7 bases short, with 16 bases between. The CDR3 DNA follows: TGCGCCAGCAGCCAAGATCCGCTAGGGGTGGGGAATTCACCCCTCCACTTT. Translated: CASSQDPLGVGNSPLHF.

This clonotype was detected a few times. J is TRBJ2-2 and V is TRBV29-1; D gene uncertain. Germline CDR1 and CDR2: SQVTM and ANQGSEA. The CDR3 sequence is 14 residues long. V shed 2 bases and J shed 3 bases, with 10 bases lying between them. The CDR3: CSVESVSHTGELFF. CDR3 nucleotide sequence: TGCAGCGTTGAATCTGTTTCTCACACCGGGGAGCTGTTTTTT.

The V gene is TRBV28, the J gene TRBJ2-7; tentatively, D is TRBD2 (6 bases). The germline V gene encodes CDR1 MDHEN and CDR2 SYDVKM. V lost 5 bases, J lost 0 bases, and 14 bases lay in between. The CDR3 contains 15 residues. The CDR3 protein is CASSPGDASSYEQYV. The CDR3 DNA follows: TGTGCCAGCAGTCCGGGAGACGCGAGCTCCTACGAGCAGTACGTC.

The chain is built from TRBV7-9 and TRBJ1-6, with D perhaps matching TRBD1 (5 bases). Trimming left V 6 bases short and J 2 bases short, with 11 bases between. The CDR3 consists of 15 residues. CDR1 is SEHNR and CDR2 is FQNEAQ in the germline V gene (reference sequence). CDR3 coding DNA: TGTGCCAGCAGGCGGGACGGTGCCTATAATTCACCCCTCCACTTT. It is translated as CASRRDGAYNSPLHF.

This clonotype occurred a few times. The junction departs from germline at one end; a sequencing error may be responsible. The V call is TRBV11-2, the J call TRBJ1-1; no firm D call. This CDR3 has 15 residues. Germline assignment: CDR1 SGHAT and CDR2 FQNNGV. This chain's CDR3 is CATSIGPRMNTEAFF. The CDR3 coding sequence is TGTGCCACCAGCATCGGTCCGCGAATGAACACTGAAGCTTTCTTT.